These 11 T cell receptor beta chains were all obtained from the same sample, sequenced in a study of shared clonotypes between healthy human individuals. Generated by immunoSEQ multiplex PCR, the TCRdb table keeps only in-frame clones and is missing some. The data contain about 1.1 million clones, approximately 80% of them seen just once; the ten biggest clones take up almost 0.9%. What was sequenced was memory CD4+ T cells from PBMCs. Subset described: CD45RA-negative fraction. The receptors were sampled from a man younger than 35 in good health. Some clones in this sample may be carry-over from other donors' samples.

This clone was recorded once. The chain employs TRBV28 and TRBJ1-5, with D perhaps matching TRBD1 (6 bases). Germline CDR1 and CDR2: MDHEN and SYDVKM. V lost 5 bases and J 7 bases, leaving 12 bases between the germline ends. The CDR3 has 13 amino acids. For the CDR3, the DNA is TGTGCCAGCAGTGGGGGGCAGGGGCAGCCCCAGCATTTT. This codes for CASSGGQGQPQHF.

The CDR3 here is CASSSGQGEETQYF. CDR3 DNA sequence: TGTGCCAGCAGCTCTGGACAGGGTGAAGAGACCCAGTACTTC. The genes are TRBV11-2 and TRBJ2-5, with 8 bases identical to TRBD1. Germline lookup yields CDR1 SGHAT and CDR2 FQNNGV. Trimming removed 4 bases from V and 3 bases from J; junction bases left unmatched: 4. This CDR3 contains 14 residues.

The chain links TRBV5-1 to TRBJ2-7; 7 nucleotides match TRBD2. V lost 4 bases and J lost 1; bases outside the gene matches: 5. The CDR3 is made up of 14 amino acids. The germline CDR1 and CDR2 sequences are SGHRS and YFSETQ. The CDR3 reads CASSGAGWSYEQYF. The CDR3 region has the DNA TGCGCCAGCAGCGGAGCGGGGTGGTCCTACGAGCAGTACTTC.

The rearrangement joins TRBV5-1 to TRBJ2-3, with D possibly being TRBD1 or TRBD2 (5 bases each). Germline V gene lookup returns CDR1 SGHRS and CDR2 YFSETQ. V lost 6 bases to trimming and J lost 0 bases, with 11 bases between them. This CDR3 comprises 14 residues. CDR3 coding DNA: TGCGCCAGCACCCCGGGGACCAGCACAGATACGCAGTATTTT. Translation: CASTPGTSTDTQYF.

The chain employs TRBV28 and TRBJ1-2, with D possibly being TRBD1 (6 bases). CDR3 length equals 15 residues. CDR1 and CDR2 (germline): MDHEN, SYDVKM. V dropped 1 base and J dropped 7 bases, with 16 bases sitting between them. This CDR3 is CASSLFPVQGIGYTF. For the CDR3, the DNA is TGTGCCAGCAGTTTATTCCCCGTACAGGGAATTGGCTACACCTTC.

This chain uses TRBV15 with TRBJ2-3; 12 positions match TRBD2. The ends lost 4 bases at V and 6 bases at J; junction bases unmatched: 5. Germline values: CDR1 LNHNV, CDR2 YYDKDF (reference sequence). The CDR3 sequence is 15 residues long. The CDR3 here is CATSTRLAGVDTQYF. The CDR3 bases are TGTGCCACCAGCACAAGACTAGCGGGAGTGGATACGCAGTATTTT.

This clone came up a few times. This chain uses TRBV6-1 with TRBJ2-7; D is uncertain. Trimming shortened V by 8 bases and J by 0 bases, and 11 bases separated the two germline ends. CDR1 and CDR2 from the germline V gene are MNHNS and SASEGT. The CDR3 length is 13 residues. The DNA of the CDR3 is TGTGCCAGCGCCATGGAGAGCTCCTACGAGCAGTACTTC. Translating it yields CASAMESSYEQYF.

The chain is built from TRBV6-1 and TRBJ2-3; D may match TRBD1 or TRBD2 (5 bases each). This CDR3 has 15 amino acids. V lost 4 bases and J lost 1, with 12 bases in between. Germline loops: CDR1 MNHNS, CDR2 SASEGT. CDR3 region: CASSGGPSRTDTQYF. The CDR3 nucleotides read TGTGCCAGCAGTGGGGGACCCTCCCGCACAGATACGCAGTATTTT.

The chain couples TRBV30 to TRBJ1-2; the match to TRBD1 covers 7 bases. Trimming at V came to 5 bases and at J to 8 bases, leaving 17 bases not matched to a gene. The germline CDR1 and CDR2 sequences are GTSNPN and SVGIG (reference sequence). This CDR3 contains 15 residues. The CDR3 DNA follows: TGTGCCTGGGGCCTTGAGGGGGCGGACCCTATAGGCTACACCTTC. Its translation is CAWGLEGADPIGYTF.

This clone has only one observation. The genes are TRBV2 and TRBJ2-3; possibly TRBD1 for D (7 bases). V lost 6 bases and J 6 bases, leaving 19 bases between the germline ends. Looked up from germline, CDR1 is SNHLY and CDR2 is FYNNEI. The CDR3 extends over 15 amino acids. CDR3 DNA: TGTGCCAGCAGCGGTTGGGCAGGGGGGATGGATACGCAGTATTTT. This gives the protein CASSGWAGGMDTQYF.

The gene calls are TRBV6-6 and TRBJ2-1, with 10 bases lining up with TRBD2. The CDR3 is 16 amino acids. Looked up from germline, CDR1 is MNHNY and CDR2 is SVGAGI (reference sequence). The V gene end was trimmed by 6 bases and the J gene end by 5 bases; junction bases not matched to a gene: 10. CDR3 region: CASSRGGTSANNEQFF. In nucleotides, the CDR3 is TGTGCCAGCAGCCGAGGTGGGACTAGCGCGAACAATGAGCAGTTCTTC.